The clone carrying this T cell receptor beta chain came up a few times. Its target is unknown. This specimen belongs to a study of T cells after yellow fever vaccination. Broader study findings: Once the booster was given, most primary-vaccination clones reappeared, at just under 98% for CD4 and more than 85% for CD8.

From the 5' RACE reads, TCRdb called clonotypes with MiXCR, one entry per CDR3 protein. The sample includes 500,000 to 650,000 distinct CDR3 sequences, roughly an eighth of them seen just once. Looked up from germline, CDR1 is SGHAT and CDR2 is FQNNGV. V lost 5 bases and J 5 bases, leaving 14 bases between the germline ends. CDR3 length: 14 residues. The chain has TRBV11-2 and TRBJ2-3, with a tentative D call TRBD1 (6 bases). The TCR comes from a man aged 25 to 45 who received the YFV17D yellow fever vaccine. The sequences come from PBMCs, collected on the day of the yellow fever booster vaccination. The CDR3 DNA is TGTGCCAGCAGCGCTAGATTAGGGGGAGATACGCAGTATTTT. Encoded protein: CASSARLGGDTQYF.